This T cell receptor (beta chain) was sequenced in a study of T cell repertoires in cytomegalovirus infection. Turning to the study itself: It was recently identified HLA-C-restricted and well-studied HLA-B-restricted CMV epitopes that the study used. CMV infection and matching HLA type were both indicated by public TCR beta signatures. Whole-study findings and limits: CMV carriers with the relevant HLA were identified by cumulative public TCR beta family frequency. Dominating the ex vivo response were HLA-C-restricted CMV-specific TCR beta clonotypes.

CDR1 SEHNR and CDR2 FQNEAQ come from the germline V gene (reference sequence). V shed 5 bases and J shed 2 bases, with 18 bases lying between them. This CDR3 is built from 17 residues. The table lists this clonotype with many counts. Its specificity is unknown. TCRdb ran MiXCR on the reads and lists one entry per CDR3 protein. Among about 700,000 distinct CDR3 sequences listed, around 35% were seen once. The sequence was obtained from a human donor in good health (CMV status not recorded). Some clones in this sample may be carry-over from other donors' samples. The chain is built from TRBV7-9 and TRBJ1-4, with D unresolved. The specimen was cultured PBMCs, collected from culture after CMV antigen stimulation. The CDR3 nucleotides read TGTGCCAGCAGCCTATCATTCGGACTGTCTACTAATGAAAAACTGTTTTTT. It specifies CASSLSFGLSTNEKLFF.